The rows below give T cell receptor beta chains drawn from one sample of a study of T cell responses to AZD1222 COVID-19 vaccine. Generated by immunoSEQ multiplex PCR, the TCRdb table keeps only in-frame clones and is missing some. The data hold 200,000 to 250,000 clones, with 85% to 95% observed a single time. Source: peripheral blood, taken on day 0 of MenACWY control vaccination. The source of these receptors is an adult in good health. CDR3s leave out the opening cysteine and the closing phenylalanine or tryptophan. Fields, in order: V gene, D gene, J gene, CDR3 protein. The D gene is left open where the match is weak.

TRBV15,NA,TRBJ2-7,ATSPGGRGEQY
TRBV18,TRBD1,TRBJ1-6,ASSHSWDRGNSPLH
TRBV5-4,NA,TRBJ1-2,ASSLGGGRYGYT
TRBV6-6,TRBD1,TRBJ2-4,ASSFNRGNGIQY
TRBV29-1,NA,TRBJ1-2,SVERGSYGYT
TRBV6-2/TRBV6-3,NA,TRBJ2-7,ASSYGRGRAYEQY
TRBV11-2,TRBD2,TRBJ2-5,ASSLDLTRGYQETQY
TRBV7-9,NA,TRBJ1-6,ASSVEGFGTNSPLH
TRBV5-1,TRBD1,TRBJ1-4,ASSLRTGRAEKLF
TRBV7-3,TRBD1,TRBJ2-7,ASSTSGGPSYEQY
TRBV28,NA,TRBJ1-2,AIRDSLLPANYGYT
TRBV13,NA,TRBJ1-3,ASSWTEVGGNTIY
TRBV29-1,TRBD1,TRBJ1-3,SVAGTGSGNTIY
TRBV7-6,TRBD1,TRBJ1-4,ASSSGQVFNEKLF
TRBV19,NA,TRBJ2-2,ASSRIGMRTSGELF
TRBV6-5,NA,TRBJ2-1,ASSSGPWEQF
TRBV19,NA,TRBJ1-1,ASRAPGRTNTEAF
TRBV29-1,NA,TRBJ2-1,SSARTASYNEQF
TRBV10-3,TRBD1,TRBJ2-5,AISEGQGGETQY
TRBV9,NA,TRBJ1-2,ASSSRSDRLYGYT
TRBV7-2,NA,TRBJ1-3,ASSSSGVRGNTIY
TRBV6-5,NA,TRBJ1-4,ASSYSRGSEKLF
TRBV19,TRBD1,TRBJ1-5,ASIGQGDQPQH
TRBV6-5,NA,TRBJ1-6,ASRISDYNSPLH
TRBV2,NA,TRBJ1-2,ASSTPNAGYT
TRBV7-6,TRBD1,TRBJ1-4,ASSSGGSANEKLF